A single sample is the source of the 19 T cell receptor beta chains below, sequenced in a study of CD8 T cells in ankylosing spondylitis. TCRdb re-called the 5' RACE reads through MiXCR, storing one row per CDR3 protein. Among 150,000 to 250,000 distinct CDR3 sequences listed, roughly 12% were seen once. Input material: blood, either unsorted or a sorted T cell fraction (not recorded which). These TCRs come from a male donor with ankylosing spondylitis or in good health (not recorded which).

This clonotype has just a few counts. The chain joins TRBV7-9 to TRBJ2-7; TRBD2 agrees at 7 bases. V lost 5 bases, J lost 2 bases, and 6 bases stayed unmatched. The CDR3 loop spans 14 amino acids. Germline lookup yields CDR1 SEHNR and CDR2 FQNEAQ (reference sequence). The CDR3 DNA sequence: TGTGCCAGCAGCCCCCCCGGGAGGCCCTACGAGCAGTACTTC. Translated, it gives CASSPPGRPYEQYF. Together with reference TRBV7-9 and TRBJ2-7, the CDR3 gives the full variable domain: DTGVSQNPRHKITKRGQNVTFRCDPISEHNRLYWYRQTLGQGPEFLTYFQNEAQLEKSRLLSDRFSAERPKGSFSTLEIQRTEQGDSAMYLCASSPPGRPYEQYFGPGTRLTVT.

J is TRBJ2-1 and V is TRBV20-1; 9 nucleotides match TRBD2. The V gene end was trimmed by 3 bases and the J gene end by 6 bases; junction bases not matched to a gene: 9. The CDR3 runs 15 residues. From germline, CDR1 is DFQATT and CDR2 SNEGSKA (reference sequence). This chain's CDR3 is CSARVAGGPVNEQFF. The CDR3, as DNA: TGCAGTGCTAGGGTGGCGGGGGGGCCGGTCAATGAGCAGTTCTTC.

This clonotype has a handful of counts. The chain uses TRBV24-1 and TRBJ2-3; D is uncertain. The CDR3 covers 14 residues. The V gene lost 5 bases and the J gene lost 0 bases, with 8 bases spanning the gap. Germline values: CDR1 KGHDR, CDR2 SFDVKD. CDR3 sequence (DNA): TGTGCCACCAGTGGCGGACCTAGCACAGATACGCAGTATTTT. Encoded protein: CATSGGPSTDTQYF.

This clonotype was counted only a few times. The V gene is TRBV10-2, the J gene TRBJ2-7, with 13 bases that match TRBD2. Germline loops: CDR1 WSHSY, CDR2 SAAADI. The CDR3 has 16 amino acids. V dropped 2 bases and J dropped 5; count of bases not matched to a gene: 6. CDR3 sequence: CASSEPWTSGSDEQYF. The CDR3 DNA sequence: TGCGCCAGCAGTGAGCCTTGGACTAGCGGGAGCGACGAGCAGTACTTC.

This clonotype came up once. This rearrangement joins TRBV27 to TRBJ2-1; D might be TRBD2 (6 bases). Germline V gene data show CDR1 as MNHEY and CDR2 as SMNVEV (reference sequence). The CDR3 length is 15 residues. Trimming pared 0 bases from V and 8 bases from J, leaving 14 bases between. The CDR3 protein is CASSLSPPGGDEQFF. In DNA, the CDR3 is TGTGCCAGCAGTTTATCCCCCCCAGGAGGGGATGAGCAGTTCTTC.

The V call is TRBV24-1, the J call TRBJ2-1, with 12 nucleotides matching TRBD2. Germline values: CDR1 KGHDR, CDR2 SFDVKD. The CDR3 consists of 17 residues. J lost 5 bases, V lost 4 bases, and 8 bases had no gene match. The CDR3 coding sequence is TGTGCCACCAGTGAAGCGACTAGCGGGAGTCTCAACAATGAGCAGTTCTTC. This encodes CATSEATSGSLNNEQFF.

There are a few counts of this clonotype. The gene calls are TRBV4-1 and TRBJ2-1; D is perhaps TRBD1 (6 bases). This CDR3 comprises 16 residues. Trimming cost V 0 bases and J 5 bases, with 14 bases left between them. Germline lookup yields CDR1 MGHRA and CDR2 YSYEKL. The CDR3 bases are TGCGCCAGCAGCCAAGATCAGGGGATGCCCCACAATGAGCAGTTCTTC. It codes for CASSQDQGMPHNEQFF.

This clonotype was seen only a few times. The chain combines TRBV6-4 with TRBJ2-3, with TRBD2 matching over 10 bases. The CDR3 totals 17 residues. Germline CDR1 MRHNA, CDR2 SNTAGT. V trimming: 2 bases; J trimming: 6 bases; junction bases outside the gene matches: 11. The CDR3 bases are TGTGCCAGCAGTGACGTCCCCTCTAGCGGGGGCTTGGATACGCAGTATTTT. This sequence encodes CASSDVPSSGGLDTQYF.

This clonotype was detected a few times. The V and J genes are TRBV12-3 or TRBV12-4 and TRBJ2-4; no reliable D call. V lost 3 bases and J 4 bases, leaving 10 bases between the germline ends. The CDR3 is 14 residues long. CDR3 bases: TGTGCCAGCAGTTTGACCCTGGGAAAAAACATTCAGTACTTC. Its translation is CASSLTLGKNIQYF.

This clonotype was seen a few times. The chain uses TRBV4-1 and TRBJ1-1; D is ambiguous. The germline V gene encodes CDR1 MGHRA and CDR2 YSYEKL. The V gene lost 1 base and the J gene lost 2 bases, with 8 bases spanning the gap. CDR3 size: 14 residues. CDR3 sequence: CASSQGLANTEAFF. CDR3 sequence (DNA): TGCGCCAGCAGCCAAGGACTGGCAAACACTGAAGCTTTCTTT.

The chain has TRBV30 and TRBJ2-1; 10 positions agree with TRBD2. The germline V gene encodes CDR1 GTSNPN and CDR2 SVGIG (reference sequence). This CDR3 has 14 residues. Trimming removed 4 bases from V and 10 bases from J; junction bases left unmatched: 10. CDR3 residues: CAWNTAGGPREQFF. CDR3 coding DNA: TGTGCCTGGAATACAGCGGGAGGGCCCAGGGAGCAGTTCTTC.

This clonotype has a handful of counts. The chain links TRBV5-1 to TRBJ2-7, with TRBD1 as a possible D gene (7 bases). Trimming shortened V by 0 bases and J by 5 bases, and 15 bases separated the two germline ends. This CDR3 comprises 15 residues. Germline V gene lookup returns CDR1 SGHRS and CDR2 YFSETQ. The CDR3: CASSLGFGRGDEQYF. CDR3 DNA: TGCGCCAGCAGCTTGGGTTTTGGCAGGGGGGACGAGCAGTACTTC.

This clonotype came up many times. The chain joins TRBV11-2 to TRBJ2-2; D possibly uses TRBD1 or TRBD2 (6 bases each). The CDR3 sequence is 18 residues long. Germline assignment: CDR1 SGHAT and CDR2 FQNNGV. Trimming pared 4 bases from V and 5 bases from J, leaving 23 bases between. This CDR3 is CASSSPWIGGIETGELFF. The CDR3 nucleotides are TGTGCCAGCAGCTCCCCTTGGATAGGGGGGATTGAAACCGGGGAGCTGTTTTTT.

The V gene is TRBV9, the J gene TRBJ2-1; D possibly matches TRBD1 or TRBD2 (5 bases each). From germline, CDR1 is SGDLS and CDR2 YYNGEE. The CDR3 sequence is 15 residues long. V was clipped by 2 bases and J by 4 bases, with 13 bases between them. The CDR3 DNA reads as TGTGCCAGCAGCGTGGGCCCCGGGACGTACAATGAGCAGTTCTTC. Translation: CASSVGPGTYNEQFF.

The chain is built from TRBV6-5 and TRBJ2-1, with 9 positions matching TRBD1. V lost 2 bases, J lost 5 bases, and 4 bases stayed unmatched. The length of the CDR3 is 15 residues. Germline CDR1 reads MNHEY; CDR2 reads SVGAGI. CDR3 in amino acids: CASSYGTGINNEQFF. In DNA, the CDR3 is TGTGCCAGCAGTTACGGGACAGGGATCAACAATGAGCAGTTCTTC.

This clonotype has a handful of counts. V is TRBV29-1 and J is TRBJ2-1; D is uncertain. The CDR3 consists of 11 residues. Trimming shortened V by 7 bases and J by 8 bases, and 12 bases separated the two germline ends. CDR1 SQVTM and CDR2 ANQGSEA come from the germline V gene. The CDR3 region is CSAGRVYEQFF. The CDR3 nucleotides are TGCAGCGCAGGTAGGGTCTATGAGCAGTTCTTC.

This clonotype was found a few times. The chain employs TRBV4-1 and TRBJ2-1; 11 nucleotides match TRBD2. The CDR3 loop spans 16 amino acids. Germline CDR1 reads MGHRA; CDR2 reads YSYEKL. V gave up 3 bases and J gave up 4 bases; unmatched junction bases: 5. The CDR3 spells CASSHVAGGLYNEQFF. DNA of the CDR3: TGCGCCAGCAGCCATGTAGCGGGAGGGCTTTACAATGAGCAGTTCTTC.

V usage is TRBV5-1 and J usage is TRBJ1-1; 7 bases align to TRBD1. The J segment lost 8 bases and the V segment lost 0 bases, leaving 4 bases of the junction unmatched. The CDR3 consists of 13 residues. CDR1 is SGHRS and CDR2 is YFSETQ in the germline V gene. This chain's CDR3 is CASSLAEDREAFF. CDR3 coding DNA: TGCGCCAGCAGCTTGGCCGAGGACAGGGAAGCTTTCTTT.

The chain recombines TRBV12-3 or TRBV12-4 with TRBJ1-2; 7 bases line up with TRBD1. CDR3 length: 17 amino acids. V lost 5 bases and J lost 3; bases outside the gene matches: 15. CDR3 DNA sequence: TGTGCCAGCAGTCGACCCTCTCTACCTACAGGGGACTATGGCTACACCTTC. Translating it yields CASSRPSLPTGDYGYTF.